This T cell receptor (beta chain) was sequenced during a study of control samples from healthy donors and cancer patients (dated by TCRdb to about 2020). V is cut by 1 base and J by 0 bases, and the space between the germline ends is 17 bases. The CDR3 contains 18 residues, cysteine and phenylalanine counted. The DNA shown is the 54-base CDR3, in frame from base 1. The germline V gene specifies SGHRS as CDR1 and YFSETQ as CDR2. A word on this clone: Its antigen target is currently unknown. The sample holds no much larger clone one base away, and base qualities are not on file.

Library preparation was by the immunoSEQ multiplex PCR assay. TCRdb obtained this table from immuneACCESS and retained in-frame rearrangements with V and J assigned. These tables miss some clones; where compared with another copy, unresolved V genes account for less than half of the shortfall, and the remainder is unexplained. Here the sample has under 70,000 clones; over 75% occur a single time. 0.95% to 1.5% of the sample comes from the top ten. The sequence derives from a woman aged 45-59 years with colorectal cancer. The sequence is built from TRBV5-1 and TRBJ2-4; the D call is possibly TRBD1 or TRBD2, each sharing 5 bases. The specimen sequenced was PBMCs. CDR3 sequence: CASSLLPRDRLAKNIQYF. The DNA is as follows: TGCGCCAGCAGCTTGCTCCCCCGGGACCGCCTAGCCAAAAACATTCAGTACTTC.